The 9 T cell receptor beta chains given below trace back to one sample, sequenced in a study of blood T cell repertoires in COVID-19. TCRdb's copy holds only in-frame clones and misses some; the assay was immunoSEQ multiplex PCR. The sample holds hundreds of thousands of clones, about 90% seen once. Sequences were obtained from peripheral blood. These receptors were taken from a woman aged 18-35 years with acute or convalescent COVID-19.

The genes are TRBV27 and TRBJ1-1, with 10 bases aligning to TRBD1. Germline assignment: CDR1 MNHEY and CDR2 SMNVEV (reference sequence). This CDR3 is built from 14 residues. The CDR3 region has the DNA TGTGTTCGGGGGGACAGGGGAGCGGGCACTGAAGCTTTCTTT. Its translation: CVRGDRGAGTEAFF.

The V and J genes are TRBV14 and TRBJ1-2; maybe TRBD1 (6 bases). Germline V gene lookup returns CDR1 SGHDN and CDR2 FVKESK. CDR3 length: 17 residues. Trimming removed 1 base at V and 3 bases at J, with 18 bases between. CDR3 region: CASSQALGGLAHYGYTF. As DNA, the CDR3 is TGTGCCAGCAGCCAAGCCCTCGGGGGGCTGGCCCACTATGGCTACACCTTC.

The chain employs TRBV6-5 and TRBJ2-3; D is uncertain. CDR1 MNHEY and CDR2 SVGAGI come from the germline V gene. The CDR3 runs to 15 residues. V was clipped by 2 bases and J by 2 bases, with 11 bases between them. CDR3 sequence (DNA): TGTGCCAGCAGTTACGAGGCTCCCCCCACAGATACGCAGTATTTT. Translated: CASSYEAPPTDTQYF.

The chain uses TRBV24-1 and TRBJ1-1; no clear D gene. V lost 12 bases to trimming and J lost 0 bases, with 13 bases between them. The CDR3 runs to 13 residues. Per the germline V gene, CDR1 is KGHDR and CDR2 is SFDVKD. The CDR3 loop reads CASQAGMNTEAFF. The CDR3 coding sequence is TGTGCCTCCCAGGCGGGTATGAACACTGAAGCTTTCTTT.

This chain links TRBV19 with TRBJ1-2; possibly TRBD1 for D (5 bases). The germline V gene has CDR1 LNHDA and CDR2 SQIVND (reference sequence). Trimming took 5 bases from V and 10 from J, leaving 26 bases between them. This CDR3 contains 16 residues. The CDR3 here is CASSPPAGEWGPSYTF. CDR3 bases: TGTGCCAGTAGTCCCCCCGCCGGAGAGTGGGGCCCCTCCTACACCTTC.

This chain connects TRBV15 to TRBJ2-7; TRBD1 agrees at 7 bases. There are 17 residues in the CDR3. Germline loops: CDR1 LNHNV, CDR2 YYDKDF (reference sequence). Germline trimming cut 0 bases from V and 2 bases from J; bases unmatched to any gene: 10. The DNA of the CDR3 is TGTGCCACCAGCAGAGATACCCCCGGAACAGGGGCCTACGAGCAGTACTTC. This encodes CATSRDTPGTGAYEQYF.

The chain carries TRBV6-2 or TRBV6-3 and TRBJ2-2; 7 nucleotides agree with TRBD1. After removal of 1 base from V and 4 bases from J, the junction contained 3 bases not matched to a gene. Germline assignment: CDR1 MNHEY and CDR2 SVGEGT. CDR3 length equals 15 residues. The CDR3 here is CASSYWPGGTGELFF. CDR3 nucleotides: TGTGCCAGCAGTTACTGGCCAGGGGGCACCGGGGAGCTGTTTTTT.

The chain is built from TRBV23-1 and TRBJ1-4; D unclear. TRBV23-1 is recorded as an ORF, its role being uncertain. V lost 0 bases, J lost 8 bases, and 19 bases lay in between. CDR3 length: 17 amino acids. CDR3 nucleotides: TGCGCCAGCAGTCAATCTACGCCTCATAAACGGAGGGAAAAACTGTTTTTT. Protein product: CASSQSTPHKRREKLFF.

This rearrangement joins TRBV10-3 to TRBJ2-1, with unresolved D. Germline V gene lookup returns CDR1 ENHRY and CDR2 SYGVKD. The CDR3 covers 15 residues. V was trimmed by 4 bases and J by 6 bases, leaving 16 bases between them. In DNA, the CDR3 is TGTGCCATCAGTGTTACAGCCGACGGATCCAATGAGCAGTTCTTC. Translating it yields CAISVTADGSNEQFF.